These 18 T cell receptor beta chains share one sample of origin, sequenced in a study of blood T cell repertoires in COVID-19. The method was immunoSEQ multiplex PCR; TCRdb's version includes in-frame clones alone and lacks a portion of them. The table has about 130,000 clones, 65% to 90% seen once. The sequenced sample was peripheral blood. These receptors all come from an elderly woman with acute or convalescent COVID-19.

The J gene is TRBJ2-1, the V gene TRBV7-2, with D unresolved. Trimming left V 5 bases short and J 8 bases short, with 19 bases between. The CDR3 contains 15 residues. The germline V gene encodes CDR1 SGHTA and CDR2 FQGNSA. Here the CDR3 DNA reads TGTGCCAGCAGCCTCACCCCGACTGAGCTCGATGAGCAGTTCTTC. Translating it yields CASSLTPTELDEQFF.

The rearrangement joins TRBV6-5 to TRBJ1-6, with 8 bases fitting TRBD1. V shed 6 bases, J shed 9 bases, and the junction held 7 bases outside the gene matches. The CDR3 length is 14 residues. Looked up from germline, CDR1 is MNHEY and CDR2 is SVGAGI. The CDR3 spells CASRPQGDTSPLHF. The CDR3 DNA reads as TGTGCCAGCAGACCACAGGGGGATACTTCACCCCTCCACTTT.

The chain joins TRBV5-5 to TRBJ1-2; 7 bases map to TRBD1. V was pared by 4 bases and J by 1 base, with 4 bases of the junction left unmatched. The CDR3 is 14 residues long. Germline CDR1 SGHKS, CDR2 YYEKEE (reference sequence). In nucleotides, the CDR3 is TGTGCCAGCAGCCAGGGGGGATTTAACTATGGCTACACCTTC. Its protein is CASSQGGFNYGYTF.

The chain is built from TRBV28 and TRBJ2-7; D is ambiguous. Germline V gene data show CDR1 as MDHEN and CDR2 as SYDVKM. V was clipped by 3 bases and J by 6 bases, with 9 bases between them. The CDR3 is 12 amino acids. The CDR3 protein is CASSLRTGEQYV. The CDR3, as DNA: TGTGCCAGCAGTTTGAGAACCGGCGAGCAGTACGTC.

This clone was detected once. V gene TRBV18 combines with J gene TRBJ1-1, with D unresolved. This CDR3 has 16 amino acids. V gave up 2 bases and J gave up 0 bases, with 13 bases separating them. Looked up from germline, CDR1 is KGHSH and CDR2 is LQKENI. The CDR3 loop is CASSPRSGRMNTEAFF. The CDR3 DNA follows: TGTGCCAGCTCACCAAGGTCAGGCAGAATGAACACTGAAGCTTTCTTT.

The gene calls are TRBV3-1 (or the pseudogene TRBV3-2) and TRBJ2-7; a possible D gene is TRBD2 (6 bases). Germline values: CDR1 LGHDT, CDR2 YNNKEL (reference sequence). The V gene lost 2 bases and the J gene lost 5 bases, with 22 bases spanning the gap. This CDR3 has 17 amino acids. The CDR3 region is CASSQKARGWGYHEQYF. The DNA of the CDR3 is TGTGCCAGCAGCCAAAAAGCGCGGGGTTGGGGATACCACGAGCAGTACTTC.

The V gene is TRBV5-1, the J gene TRBJ2-7, with a tentative D call TRBD2 (5 bases). The CDR3 length is 14 residues. V was trimmed by 5 bases and J by 0 bases, leaving 12 bases between them. Per germline, CDR1 SGHRS and CDR2 YFSETQ. DNA for the CDR3: TGCGCCAGCAGGGTTGGCGGGCCCTCCTACGAGCAGTACTTC. Translating it yields CASRVGGPSYEQYF.

The chain joins TRBV4-2 to TRBJ2-2; no clear D. The germline V gene encodes CDR1 LGHNA and CDR2 YNFKEQ. The length of the CDR3 is 13 residues. The ends were cut back, 2 bases at V and 3 bases at J, with 4 bases in the middle. The CDR3: CASSQTDTGELFF. CDR3 in DNA: TGTGCCAGCAGCCAAACAGACACCGGGGAGCTGTTTTTT.

This clone was seen more than once but under ten times. This rearrangement joins TRBV19 to TRBJ2-2, with D possibly TRBD2 on 5 matching bases. This CDR3 region has 12 residues. Trimming shortened V by 5 bases and J by 6 bases, and 7 bases separated the two germline ends. Germline V gene sequence: CDR1 LNHDA, CDR2 SQIVND (reference sequence). The chain's CDR3 is CASSRGAGELFF. The DNA of the CDR3 is TGTGCCAGTAGTCGGGGTGCCGGGGAGCTGTTTTTT.

V usage is TRBV9 and J usage is TRBJ2-1; the match to TRBD2 covers 8 bases. V lost 6 bases and J lost 0; bases outside the gene matches: 8. The CDR3 contains 16 residues. From germline, CDR1 is SGDLS and CDR2 YYNGEE. CDR3 bases: TGTGCCAGCACAGCGGGGGCGTTTAGCTCCTACAATGAGCAGTTCTTC. Translated, it gives CASTAGAFSSYNEQFF.

This chain connects TRBV19 to TRBJ1-2; no definite D call. From germline, CDR1 is LNHDA and CDR2 SQIVND (reference sequence). V shed 5 bases and J shed 0 bases, with 4 bases lying between them. This CDR3 is 12 amino acids long. The CDR3 DNA follows: TGTGCCAGTAGTCGGGCTAACTATGGCTACACCTTC. Residues: CASSRANYGYTF.

V is TRBV19 and J is TRBJ1-5, with a possible D match to TRBD1 (5 bases). The CDR3 runs to 12 residues. From germline, CDR1 is LNHDA and CDR2 SQIVND (reference sequence). V lost 8 bases and J 4 bases, leaving 9 bases between the germline ends. This chain's CDR3 is CASGQGNQPQHF. The CDR3 nucleotides read TGTGCCAGTGGACAAGGTAATCAGCCCCAGCATTTT.

The chain has TRBV11-2 and TRBJ1-2; D is unresolved. Trimming took 1 base from V and 8 from J, leaving 29 bases between them. Germline values: CDR1 SGHAT, CDR2 FQNNGV. The CDR3 covers 19 residues. The DNA of the CDR3 is TGTGCCAGCAGCTTAGGCGCCCTGCGTAGTCGCCTCCTATTTCACGGCTACACCTTC. Encoded protein: CASSLGALRSRLLFHGYTF.

This clone has a single count. V and J are TRBV3-1 (or the pseudogene TRBV3-2) and TRBJ1-2, with a possible D match to TRBD1 (5 bases). The V end lost 0 bases, the J end lost 7 bases, and 9 bases lay between the germline ends. This CDR3 comprises 13 residues. In germline, CDR1 is LGHDT, CDR2 YNNKEL (reference sequence). CDR3 loop: CASSQDGGVGYTF. CDR3 DNA sequence: TGTGCCAGCAGCCAAGATGGAGGGGTTGGCTACACCTTC.

This chain joins TRBV19 and TRBJ1-1, with D possibly being TRBD1 (5 bases). The germline CDR1 and CDR2 sequences are LNHDA and SQIVND (reference sequence). V lost 7 bases to trimming and J lost 4 bases, with 16 bases between them. This CDR3 has 14 residues. The CDR3, as DNA: TGTGCCAGTAAACCCCAGGGTCGTTTCACTGAAGCTTTCTTT. Protein: CASKPQGRFTEAFF.

The rearrangement links TRBV6-1 to TRBJ2-2, with 11 positions matching TRBD2. Germline values: CDR1 MNHNS, CDR2 SASEGT. CDR3 length equals 18 residues. Losses at the gene ends were 3 bases for V and 4 bases for J; bases not matched to a gene: 10. CDR3: CASSDGIGTSGGTGELFF. The CDR3 DNA reads as TGTGCCAGCAGTGACGGTATTGGGACTAGCGGAGGCACCGGGGAGCTGTTTTTT.

The gene calls are TRBV9 and TRBJ1-2; D remains ambiguous. Germline V gene sequence: CDR1 SGDLS, CDR2 YYNGEE. V gave up 0 bases and J gave up 4 bases, with 16 bases separating them. The CDR3 has 16 amino acids. The chain's CDR3 is CASSVGGGWDGYGYTF. The CDR3 nucleotides read TGTGCCAGCAGCGTAGGAGGAGGTTGGGATGGCTATGGCTACACCTTC.

This CDR3 reads CASSPRPGDGYTF. CDR3 in DNA: TGTGCCAGCTCACCCCGTCCAGGGGATGGCTACACCTTC. The V gene is TRBV18, the J gene TRBJ1-2; D is possibly TRBD1 (6 bases). This CDR3 spans 13 amino acids. V was trimmed by 3 bases and J by 6 bases, leaving 11 bases between them. Per germline, CDR1 KGHSH and CDR2 LQKENI. Supplemented by reference TRBV18 and TRBJ1-2, the full variable domain reads NAGVMQNPRHLVRRRGQEARLRCSPMKGHSHVYWYRQLPEEGLKFMVYLQKENIIDESGMPKERFSAEFPKEGPSILRIQQVVRGDSAAYFCASSPRPGDGYTFGSGTRLTVV.